This entry lists 27 T cell receptor gamma chains sequenced from one sample in a study of gamma delta lymphoproliferative disorders and STAT genes. PBMCs from patients and controls supplied the genomic DNA for sequencing. TCRdb processed the multiplex PCR reads again with the CATT caller. The table includes fewer than 650 gamma-chain clones, more than 15% detected once. The sample consisted of blood. All receptors derive from a human donor in good health.

Sample share makes this clone medium-sized. The identical CDR3 is also encoded by other nucleotide sequences in the sample. This rearrangement joins TRGV8 to TRGJ1 or TRGJ2. TCRdb leaves out the J gene; it was filled in here by matching the DNA to germline. The J segment lost 5 bases and the V segment lost 1 base, leaving 2 bases of the junction unmatched. The germline V gene has CDR1 VENAVY and CDR2 YDSYNSRV. This CDR3 comprises 12 residues. CDR3 amino acids: CATWDRHYKKLF. CDR3 in DNA: TGTGCCACCTGGGATAGACATTATAAGAAACTCTTT.

In its sample, this clone is large. The DNA is omitted, as the CDR3 cannot be located on it reliably, and the CDR3 follows TCRdb's listing. No J gene was named, though the V gene is TRGV11. TRGV11 is known as an ORF, though its function is uncertain. Including both end residues, the CDR3 is 15 amino acids long. CDR3 residues: CTTVPAGLGTNKKLF.

The J gene is TRGJ1 or TRGJ2, the V gene TRGV4. TCRdb is silent on the J gene; assignment here came from matching the DNA to germline. Unmatched junction bases numbered 7, after V lost 2 bases and J lost 0 bases. The CDR3 length is 15 residues. The germline V gene encodes CDR1 EGSTGY and CDR2 YDSYTSSV. CDR3 DNA sequence: TGTGCCACCTGGGATGTGGAAATGAATTATTATAAGAAACTCTTT. Amino acids: CATWDVEMNYYKKLF.

This clone is medium-sized (0.01 to 0.1%) within its sample. J is TRGJ1 or TRGJ2 and V is TRGV2. The J gene was not available in TCRdb and was assigned here by matching the DNA to germline segments. The V gene end was trimmed by 1 base and the J gene end by 3 bases; junction bases not matched to a gene: 0. CDR1 EGSNGY and CDR2 YDSYNSKV come from the germline V gene. The CDR3 has 12 amino acids. The CDR3 sequence is CATWDGYYKKLF. The CDR3 DNA sequence: TGTGCCACCTGGGACGGTTATTATAAGAAACTCTTT.

This clone was observed a handful of times. J is TRGJ1 or TRGJ2 and V is TRGV3. TCRdb gives no J gene; it was assigned here by matching the DNA to germline. The CDR3 length is 16 residues. The J segment lost 3 bases and the V segment lost 0 bases, leaving 11 bases of the junction unmatched. CDR1 and CDR2 (germline): VTNTFY, YDVSTARD (reference sequence). CDR3 DNA sequence: TGTGCCACCTGGGACAGGCGCCTGCCCACTTATTATAAGAAACTCTTT. Protein sequence: CATWDRRLPTYYKKLF.

This clone counts as medium-sized. Other nucleotide sequences from this sample produce the same CDR3. The CDR3 is CATWDGRYKKLF. DNA of the CDR3: TGTGCCACCTGGGACGGGAGGTATAAGAAACTCTTT. The genes are TRGV2 and TRGJ1 or TRGJ2. TCRdb is silent on the J gene; assignment here came from matching the DNA to germline. Germline V lookup: CDR1 EGSNGY, CDR2 YDSYNSKV. The CDR3 has 12 residues. The ends lost 0 bases at V and 7 bases at J; junction bases unmatched: 3.

This clone was found a few times. The rearrangement links TRGV5 to TRGJ1 or TRGJ2. No J gene was available from TCRdb, and it was assigned here by a germline match of the DNA. CDR3 length equals 14 residues. Losses at the gene ends were 2 bases for V and 2 bases for J; bases not matched to a gene: 6. Per germline, CDR1 VINAFY and CDR2 YDVSNSKD. CDR3 amino acids: CATWDTRYYYKKLF. The DNA of the CDR3 is TGTGCCACCTGGGACACTCGCTATTATTATAAGAAACTCTTT.

In the case of this clone: TCRdb shows a much larger clone's protein in place of this DNA's translation, and the two differ at residue 11, likely through a read error; the protein shown is translated from the DNA. The chain recombines TRGV11 with TRGJP1. The J gene was not available in TCRdb and was assigned here by matching the DNA to germline segments. TRGV11 is an ORF for which the function is uncertain. After removal of 4 bases from V and 9 bases from J, the junction contained 14 bases not matched to a gene. This CDR3 spans 16 amino acids. CDR3 DNA: TGTGCCTGCTGGATTAGTTTTACACGCGGTAGTTGGTTCAAGATATTT. Its translation is CACWISFTRGSWFKIF.

The rearrangement joins TRGV11 to TRGJ1 or TRGJ2. TCRdb carries no J gene annotation; the J gene was assigned here by matching the DNA with germline. TRGV11 is labeled an ORF, and its function is uncertain. This CDR3 has 11 amino acids. Germline trimming cut 4 bases from V and 12 bases from J; bases unmatched to any gene: 6. DNA of the CDR3: TGTGCCTGCTGGATTAGCTTGCGGAAACTCTTT. Translated, it gives CACWISLRKLF.

By share of the sample, this clone is medium-sized. Within the sample, other DNA sequences also encode this same CDR3. The chain recombines TRGV9 with TRGJ1 or TRGJ2. The J gene, not given by TCRdb, was assigned here from a germline match of the nucleotide sequence. This CDR3 comprises 12 residues. Germline values: CDR1 GITISATS, CDR2 ISYDGTV (reference sequence). Germline trimming cut 1 base from V and 7 bases from J; bases unmatched to any gene: 4. The DNA for the CDR3 is TGTGCCTTGTGGGAGGTTAGGTATAAGAAACTCTTT. It codes for CALWEVRYKKLF.

This clone is categorized as medium-sized. TCRdb's protein and the DNA translation differ at residue 5; the protein here comes from the DNA. This chain joins TRGV8 and TRGJ1 or TRGJ2. TCRdb leaves out the J gene; it was filled in here by matching the DNA to germline. Germline V lookup: CDR1 VENAVY, CDR2 YDSYNSRV. The V gene end was trimmed by 4 bases and the J gene end by 1 base; junction bases not matched to a gene: 1. This CDR3 contains 12 residues. CDR3 nucleotides: TGTGCCACCTGGGAAAATTATTATAAGAAACTCTTT. It specifies CATWENYYKKLF.

This clone qualifies as large. J is TRGJP1 and V is TRGV10. Matching the DNA to germline supplied the J gene, which TCRdb does not give. TRGV10 has ORF status, its function being uncertain. The CDR3 extends over 15 amino acids. V lost 8 bases to trimming and J lost 0 bases; unmatched junction nucleotides: 7. The DNA for the CDR3 is TGTGCTGCGTGGGATGGGAATACCACTGGTTGGTTCAAGATATTT. This sequence encodes CAAWDGNTTGWFKIF.

This clone is medium-sized by share. V gene TRGV3 combines with J gene TRGJ1 or TRGJ2. Here the J gene came from matching the DNA to germline, since TCRdb omits it. Germline lookup yields CDR1 VTNTFY and CDR2 YDVSTARD (reference sequence). The V and J ends lost 1 base and 4 bases, in that order; junction bases with no gene match: 4. There are 13 residues in the CDR3. Here the CDR3 DNA reads TGTGCCACCTGGGACAGTTGGTATTATAAGAAACTCTTT. This codes for CATWDSWYYKKLF.

This clone is termed large. The CDR3 region is CAAWDLYYKKLF. In nucleotides, the CDR3 is TGTGCTGCGTGGGATTTGTATTATAAGAAACTCTTT. The genes are TRGV10 and TRGJ1 or TRGJ2. Here the J gene came from matching the DNA to germline, since TCRdb omits it. TRGV10 is annotated as an ORF whose role is uncertain. CDR3 length: 12 amino acids. V dropped 8 bases and J dropped 4; count of bases not matched to a gene: 6.

Within the sample, this clone is large. This chain joins TRGV3 and TRGJ1 or TRGJ2. Here the J gene came from matching the DNA to germline, since TCRdb omits it. The CDR3 totals 15 residues. V trimming: 6 bases; J trimming: 6 bases; junction bases outside the gene matches: 17. CDR1 and CDR2 (germline): VTNTFY, YDVSTARD (reference sequence). The CDR3 is CATWTSIRWGYKKLF. The CDR3 DNA sequence: TGTGCCACCTGGACCTCCATTAGGTGGGGTTATAAGAAACTCTTT.

This clone was seen a single time. The V gene was identified as TRGV10, while no J gene was called. TRGV10 is assigned to the ORF class and has an uncertain function. The CDR3 extends over 9 amino acids. CDR3 in amino acids: CAAWDYLTF. The CDR3 bases are TGTGCTGCGTGGGATTATCTGACCTTT.

This clone counts as large. J is TRGJP2 and V is TRGV2. As TCRdb names no J gene, one was assigned here on the basis of a DNA match to germline. The CDR3 spans 15 residues. V was pared by 1 base and J by 3 bases, with 5 bases of the junction left unmatched. The germline CDR1 and CDR2 sequences are EGSNGY and YDSYNSKV. The CDR3 protein is CATWDGPRSDWIKTF. The CDR3 bases are TGTGCCACCTGGGACGGACCCCGTAGTGATTGGATCAAGACGTTT.

By share of the sample, this clone is large (0.1 to 1%). The DNA is left out, because the CDR3 cannot be placed on it with certainty; the CDR3 is given as TCRdb lists it. The V gene call reads TRGV11; no J gene was called. TRGV11 is assigned to the ORF class and has an uncertain function. Including both end residues, the CDR3 is 15 amino acids long. The CDR3 loop is CTTVPAGLGTSEKLF.

No J gene was assigned, while the V gene was called as TRGV2. This CDR3 is 11 amino acids long. Germline CDR1 is EGSNGY and CDR2 is YDSYNSKV. The CDR3 is CATPPGSVKLF. In nucleotides, the CDR3 is TGTGCCACCCCCCCCGGGTCGGTAAAACTCTTT.

The chain uses TRGV4 and TRGJP1. Here the J gene was assigned by germline matching of the DNA, as TCRdb has none. This CDR3 has 16 residues. Germline V gene sequence: CDR1 EGSTGY, CDR2 YDSYTSSV. Unmatched junction bases numbered 6, after V lost 2 bases and J lost 0 bases. The CDR3 sequence is CATWDENYTTGWFKIF. The CDR3 DNA reads TGTGCCACCTGGGATGAGAACTATACCACTGGTTGGTTCAAGATATTT.

By sample fraction, this clone is large. The chain recombines TRGV8 with TRGJP2. TCRdb offers no J gene call, so here the DNA was matched to germline to obtain one. The CDR3 sequence is 14 residues long. Germline CDR1 is VENAVY and CDR2 is YDSYNSRV. Unmatched junction bases numbered 9, after V lost 0 bases and J lost 11 bases. CDR3 bases: TGTGCCACCTGGGATAGGCCCTCTGGCTGGATCAAGACGTTT. Protein sequence: CATWDRPSGWIKTF.

By share, this clone counts as large. V gene TRGV3 combines with J gene TRGJ1 or TRGJ2. In the absence of a J gene in TCRdb, the DNA was matched to germline to assign it here. The CDR3 is 12 residues long. J was trimmed by 12 bases and V by 3 bases; bases with no gene match: 11. Germline V CDR1 and CDR2: VTNTFY, YDVSTARD (reference sequence). The CDR3 DNA sequence: TGTGCCACCTGGGACGAAGGGGACGGGAAACTCTTT. Its protein is CATWDEGDGKLF.

This clone is judged large. The chain has TRGV11 and TRGJ1 or TRGJ2. TCRdb does not report a J gene; here it was assigned by matching the DNA to germline references. TRGV11 is flagged as an ORF with uncertain function. With V trimmed by 0 bases and J by 3 bases, 8 bases remained unmatched. The CDR3 has 16 amino acids. The CDR3 protein is CACWIRHWGVYYKKLF. The CDR3 DNA reads as TGTGCCTGCTGGATTAGGCACTGGGGGGTTTATTATAAGAAACTCTTT.

By proportion, this clone is large. This chain joins TRGV3 and TRGJ1 or TRGJ2. TCRdb is silent on the J gene; assignment here came from matching the DNA to germline. This CDR3 spans 14 amino acids. In germline, CDR1 is VTNTFY, CDR2 YDVSTARD (reference sequence). V was clipped by 2 bases and J by 0 bases; unmatched bases: 4. The CDR3 sequence: CATWDNSNYYKKLF. The CDR3 DNA reads as TGTGCCACCTGGGACAATTCGAATTATTATAAGAAACTCTTT.

This clone was picked up a small number of times. The rearrangement joins TRGV2 to TRGJ1 or TRGJ2. No J gene was available from TCRdb, and it was assigned here by a germline match of the DNA. The CDR3 has 10 amino acids. V lost 12 bases, J lost 4 bases, and 6 bases stayed unmatched. The germline V gene has CDR1 EGSNGY and CDR2 YDSYNSKV. The CDR3 region is CAAKYYKKLF. Here the CDR3 DNA reads TGTGCCGCCAAATATTATAAGAAACTCTTT.

Comments on this clone: The limits of the CDR3 on the DNA are not certain, so only TCRdb's listed CDR3 is given. TRGV4 is the V gene, and the J gene was not called. Germline CDR1 and CDR2: EGSTGY and YDSYTSSV. Both ends counted, the CDR3 spans 18 residues. The CDR3 spells CATCVRIIRNSLAVEQHF.

This clone is labeled as large. The CDR3: CACWIRHHYKKLF. CDR3 bases: TGTGCCTGCTGGATTAGGCACCATTATAAGAAACTCTTT. This chain joins TRGV11 and TRGJ1 or TRGJ2. The J gene, absent from TCRdb, was called here by matching the DNA to germline. TRGV11 counts as an open reading frame of uncertain function. The CDR3 is 13 amino acids. With 0 bases clipped from V and 5 bases from J, the junction kept 1 base outside the gene matches.